A selection of T cell receptor beta chains follows, all from one sample in a study of cytomegalovirus exposure and HLA in healthy donors. TCRdb keeps only in-frame clones here, not all; method: immunoSEQ multiplex PCR. The sample gives about 47,000 clones, about 70% of which show up once; 5.5% to 7% is in the top ten. The sample consisted of PBMCs. These receptors originate from a man aged 25-45 years in good health and CMV-seronegative. Both conserved end residues are trimmed from each CDR3. Fields, in order: V gene, CDR3 protein.

TRBV14,ASSQARGEGNYGYT
TRBV29-1,SVKLGLAGRNEQF
TRBV7-2,ASSQSGRDRQPQH
TRBV7-9,ASRPGLAGGNQETQY
TRBV5-1,ASSLGLAVYEQY
TRBV6-5,ASSLIGGNYGYT
TRBV18,ASSLVEETQY
TRBV7-9,ASSARGAGVFHEQF
TRBV6-4,ASSGLAGPAGGTDTQY
TRBV7-9,ASSLGGTPRETQY
TRBV2,ASSAQGASSGGYT
TRBV6-6,ASSSTRLAGPSEQY
TRBV19,ASSIVGHNTGELF
TRBV6-5,ASSSGTGGSYEQY
TRBV27,ASRPGLYTGELF
TRBV27,ASSLLAGVSYEQY
TRBV6-6,ASSPSEVNEQF
TRBV6-4,ASARLAGDSGELF
TRBV2,ASGGGPYEQY
TRBV7-9,ASKPLGLAGGRSYNEQF
TRBV7-9,SSSHGLAQQSGANVLT
TRBV25-1,ASSEYEGQGYNEQF
TRBV29-1,SVEDRGGNIQY